This TCR beta chain is from a study of post-analysis software for immune sequencing data. As for the study in general: The study covered relapsing-remitting, secondary progressive and progressive-relapsing courses of multiple sclerosis.

The V and J ends lost 4 bases and 1 base, in that order; junction bases with no gene match: 8. Germline V CDR1 and CDR2: MGHRA, YSYEKL. The CDR3 consists of 16 residues. Presence of unique molecular identifiers characterized the TCR beta cDNA libraries. Yield was roughly 500,000 cDNA molecules from around 1 to 9.1 million T cells. TCRdb ran MiXCR on the PCR reads and lists one entry per CDR3 protein. The profile covers some 690,000 distinct CDR3 sequences, with roughly 27% appearing a single time and more than 0.55% taken by the ten largest. General observations from the study: Controls had lower frequencies than patients of a few TRBV segments, which included TRBV5-6, TRBV5-1 and TRBV20-1. Multiple sclerosis patients showed significantly lower normalized Chao1 diversity than controls did. Under F measure analysis, samples from one preparation batch co-clustered strongly.

On this clonotype itself: What it recognizes is unknown.

This receptor was taken from a girl aged 10 to 17 with multiple sclerosis. The chain has TRBV4-1 and TRBJ2-3; TRBD1 aligns across 7 bases. Sequenced material: blood. The CDR3 region is CASSPYQGVGTDTQYF. CDR3 DNA: TGCGCCAGCAGCCCCTACCAGGGGGTCGGCACAGATACGCAGTATTTT.